One TCR beta chain is described in this entry. Its antigen remains undetermined. These reads were obtained on an Illumina HiSeq 2000. 5'RACE template switching, by which a universal primer site and unique molecular identifiers were added, was used to make TCR beta cDNA libraries. cDNA synthesis was primed from the TCR beta constant segment, followed by two successive PCR amplification steps. The original methods were these. MIGEC handled demultiplexing of the reads and grouping by UMI, while MiTCR was used to assemble and quantify clonotypes. Only TCR cDNA sequences supported by at least two reads were kept to exclude erroneous sequences. The tcR package was used for downstream repertoire analysis, and clonotypes were matched across fractions by CDR3 nucleotide sequence plus V segment. Antigen specificity was annotated against VDJdb with VDJmatch, allowing one amino acid substitution in CDR3. TCRdb reprocessed the reads and provides one entry for every CDR3 protein sequence; no DNA is given. For this entry, the V and J calls and clone size follow TCRdb and not the study's own pipeline. The sample table records about 260,000 distinct CDR3 sequences. Around 4.3% of the sample comes from the top ten.

This sample was taken from a study of T cells expressing NK-cell markers (dated by TCRdb to the early 2020s). The study in broad terms: Seven to nine donors provided sorted CD3+CD56+NKG2C+, CD3+CD56+NKG2C- and CD3+CD56-NKG2C+ T-cell subsets, whose TCR beta-chain repertoires were profiled. Illumina HiSeq 2000/2500, MiSeq or NextSeq was used to sequence libraries as 2 x 150 bp reads. Randomly selected healthy volunteers, three men and five women, were used as the eight sequenced donors. Among the eight sequenced donors, seven were HCMV-seropositive and one was HCMV-seronegative.

The CDR3 runs 13 amino acids, cysteine and phenylalanine included. No DNA is given. For CDR1 and CDR2, the germline V gene lists MNHEY and SVGEGT. HCMV serostatus was determined by detecting HCMV-specific IgG in serum with a commercial ELISA kit. Ficoll density gradient centrifugation was used to isolate peripheral blood mononuclear cells from blood. Findings and caveats that apply to the study as a whole: In six donors, the dominant CD3+CD56+NKG2C+ clonotypes ranked among the top 10 CD8+ clonotypes, making up roughly 1.0-7.0% of CD8+ T cells. It remained unclear whether the expanded NKG2C-expressing T cell clones were specific for HCMV antigens. Those dominant clonotypes were again the most abundant among CD3+CD56-NKG2C+ cells in a handful of donors, at about 25-60.1%.

The receptor was derived from a woman between 18 and 70 years old in good health. The rearranged segments are TRBV6-2 or TRBV6-3 and TRBJ2-1; TCRdb proposes TRBD2, but this gene call is untestable without DNA. Sequenced: blood T cells: a sorted CD56 or NKG2C T cell subset, CD4+ or CD8+ T cells, or bulk PBMC T cells (not recorded which). This receptor carries the CDR3 CASNQNGRNEQFF.